This T cell receptor (beta chain) appears in the sequencing data of a study of cytomegalovirus exposure and HLA in healthy donors. As for the study in general: Out of fewer than 400 genotyped donors, about 80% belonged to the Caucasian-associated ancestry cluster.

Study results and caveats: A link between a missense DCLRE1C variant and TCR beta V- and J-gene trimming emerged from a later analysis. Despite most TCR sequences being rare, some public TCRs occurred in many donors.

The PCR ran on 60 Vbeta and 13 Jbeta primers. TCRdb keeps only in-frame clones here, not all; method: immunoSEQ multiplex PCR. The table has approximately 220,000 clones, roughly 80% seen once. In the case of this clone: Its target is not known.

Material for sequencing was PBMCs. This receptor was taken from a middle-aged man in good health and CMV-seronegative.

The CDR3 coding sequence is TGCGCCAGCAGCTCAAGGACAGGTGTGGGCGGGGAGCTGTTTTTT. The encoded protein is CASSSRTGVGGELFF. The V and J genes are TRBV5-1 and TRBJ2-2; 7 bases agree with TRBD1. CDR1 and CDR2 from the germline V gene are SGHRS and YFSETQ. J was trimmed by 7 bases and V by 3 bases; bases with no gene match: 9. CDR3 length equals 15 residues.